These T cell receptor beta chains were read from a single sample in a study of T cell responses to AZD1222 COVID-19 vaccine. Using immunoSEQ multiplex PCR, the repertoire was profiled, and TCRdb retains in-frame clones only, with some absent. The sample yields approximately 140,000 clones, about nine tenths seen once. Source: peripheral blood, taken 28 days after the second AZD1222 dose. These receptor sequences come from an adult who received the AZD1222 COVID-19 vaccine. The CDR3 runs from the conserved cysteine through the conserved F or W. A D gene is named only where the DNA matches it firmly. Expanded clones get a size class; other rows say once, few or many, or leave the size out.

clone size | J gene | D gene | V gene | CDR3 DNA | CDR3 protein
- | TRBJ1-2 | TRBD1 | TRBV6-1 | TGTGCCACCCGGCCAGGGGGAGATGGCTACACCTTC | CATRPGGDGYTF
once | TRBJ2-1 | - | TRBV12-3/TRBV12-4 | TGTGCCAGCTCAAGGGGGGGCAATGAGCAGTTCTTC | CASSRGGNEQFF
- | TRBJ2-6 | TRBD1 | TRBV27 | TGTGCCAGCAGGGCCGGGACAGGGAGCCTCTCTGGGGCCAACGTCCTGACTTTC | CASRAGTGSLSGANVLTF
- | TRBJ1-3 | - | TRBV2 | TGTGCCAGCAGGGACCTAGGGGCCTCTGGAAACACCATATATTTT | CASRDLGASGNTIYF
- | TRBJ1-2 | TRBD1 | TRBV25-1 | TGTGCCAGCAGTGAGGACAGGGTGAGGGGCTACACCTTC | CASSEDRVRGYTF
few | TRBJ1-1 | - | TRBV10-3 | TGTGCCATCAGTGAGTCGGCCGGACAGACCAACGGTCCTGAAGCTTTCTTT | CAISESAGQTNGPEAFF
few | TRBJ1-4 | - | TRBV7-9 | TGTGCCAGCAGCTTAAGCCCCGTTGAGTTGGGTAATGAAAAACTGTTTTTT | CASSLSPVELGNEKLFF
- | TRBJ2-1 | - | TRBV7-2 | TGTGCCAGCAGCAGGAGTATTGAGCAGTTCTTC | CASSRSIEQFF
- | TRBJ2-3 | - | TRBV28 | TGTGCCAGCAGTGATGGGACACGGGAGATTACGCAGTATTTT | CASSDGTREITQYF
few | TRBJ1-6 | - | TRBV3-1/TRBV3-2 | TGTGCCAGCAGCCAATACCCAGGGTACGGACCCCTCCACTTT | CASSQYPGYGPLHF
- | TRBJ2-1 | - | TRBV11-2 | TGTGCCAGCAGCTTAGGACAGGGAGGATACAATGAGCAGTTCTTC | CASSLGQGGYNEQFF
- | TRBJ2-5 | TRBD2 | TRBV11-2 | TGTGCCAGCAGCTTAACTAGCGGGCAGGGAGAGACCCAGTACTTC | CASSLTSGQGETQYF
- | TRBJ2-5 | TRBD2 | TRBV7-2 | TGTGCCAGCAGCTTAGATGCGGGAGGACAAGAGACCCAGTACTTC | CASSLDAGGQETQYF
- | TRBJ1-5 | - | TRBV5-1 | TGCGCCAGCAGCTTGGCCGGGGAAGGCAATCAGCCCCAGCATTTT | CASSLAGEGNQPQHF
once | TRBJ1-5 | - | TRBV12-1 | TGTGCCAGCAGCTTTGAGACTTTTAGCAATCAGCCCCAGCATTTT | CASSFETFSNQPQHF
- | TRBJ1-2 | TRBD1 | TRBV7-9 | TGTGCCAGCAGCCCAACAGGGGGCGGTCTGGGGGGCTACACCTTC | CASSPTGGGLGGYTF
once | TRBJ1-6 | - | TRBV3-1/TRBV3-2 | TGTGCCAGAGGGAACAGGGAAGGCTGCCCACCCCTCCACTTT | CARGNREGCPPLHF
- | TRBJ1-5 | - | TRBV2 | TGTGCCAGCAGTGAAGAGGGGATAAGCAATCAGCCCCAGCATTTT | CASSEEGISNQPQHF
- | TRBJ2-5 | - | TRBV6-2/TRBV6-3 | TGTGCCAGCAGTCCCCCCGGTAGCGGCCAAGAGACCCAGTACTTC | CASSPPGSGQETQYF
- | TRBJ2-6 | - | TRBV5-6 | TGTGCCAGCAGCTTGGCGGGACACCGCCTCTCTGGGGCCAACGTCCTGACTTTC | CASSLAGHRLSGANVLTF
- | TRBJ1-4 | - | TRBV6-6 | TGTGCCAGCAGTTCGTCAGGGGAAGGTGAAAAACTGTTTTTT | CASSSSGEGEKLFF
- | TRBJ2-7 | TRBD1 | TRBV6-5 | TGTGCCAGCACTCGGGGACAGGGCTACGAGCAGTACTTC | CASTRGQGYEQYF
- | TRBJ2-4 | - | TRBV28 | TGTGCCAGCAGTTCCCACGGCCAGGGACTAGCCAAAAACATTCAGTACTTC | CASSSHGQGLAKNIQYF
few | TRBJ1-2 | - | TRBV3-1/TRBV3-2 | TGTGCCAGCAGCCAACCCCCCGGGACCCTTGGCTACACCTTC | CASSQPPGTLGYTF
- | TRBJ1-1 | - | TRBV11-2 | TGTGCCAGCACCCTGGGGGGGGCCCGTGGTGAAGCTTTCTTT | CASTLGGARGEAFF
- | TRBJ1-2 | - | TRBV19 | TGTGCCAGTAGACTGACAGGATCGGAGGACTATGGCTACACCTTC | CASRLTGSEDYGYTF
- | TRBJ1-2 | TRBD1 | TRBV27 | TGTGCCAGCAGTGCCCTTCGGGGACAGGCAAACTATGGCTACACCTTC | CASSALRGQANYGYTF
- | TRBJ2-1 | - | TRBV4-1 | TGCGCCAGCAGCCCCTCCGGAGTCCAGGAGCAGTTCTTC | CASSPSGVQEQFF
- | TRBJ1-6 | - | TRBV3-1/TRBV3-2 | TGTGCCAGCAGCCCAACGTTGGGTTCACCCCTCCACTTT | CASSPTLGSPLHF
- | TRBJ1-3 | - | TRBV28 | TGTGCCAGCAGTTTAGGTGGGGGACGAGGAAACACCATATATTTT | CASSLGGGRGNTIYF
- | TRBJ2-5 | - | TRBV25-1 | TGTGCCAGCAACCCGACGGCTGGGGTAGAGACCCAGTACTTC | CASNPTAGVETQYF
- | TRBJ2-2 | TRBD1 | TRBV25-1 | TGTGCCAGCAGTGATCTCGGGACAGGGGGTATCACCGGGGAGCTGTTTTTT | CASSDLGTGGITGELFF
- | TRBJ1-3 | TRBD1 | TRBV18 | TGTGCCAGCTCACCGACCCGGACAGGATCTGGAAACACCATATATTTT | CASSPTRTGSGNTIYF
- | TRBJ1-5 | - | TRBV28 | TGTGCCAGCAGTTTATTCCGGGGGGGGGATCAGCCCCAGCATTTT | CASSLFRGGDQPQHF
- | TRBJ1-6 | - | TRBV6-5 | TGTGCCAGCCACGGGACGGCCGTCAATTCACCCCTCCACTTT | CASHGTAVNSPLHF
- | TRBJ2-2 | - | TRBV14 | TGTGCCAGCAGCCTGACAGGACTCACCGGGGAGCTGTTTTTT | CASSLTGLTGELFF
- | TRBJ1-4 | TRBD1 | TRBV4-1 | TGCGCCAGCAGGCAGACAGGGGCTAATGAAAAACTGTTTTTT | CASRQTGANEKLFF
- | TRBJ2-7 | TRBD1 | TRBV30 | TGTGCCTCGCTACCGCCGGGACAGGGCTACGAGCAGTACTTC | CASLPPGQGYEQYF
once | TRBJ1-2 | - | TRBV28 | TGTGCCAGCAGTTTTAAGGGAGGGTTTTCTGGCTACACCTTC | CASSFKGGFSGYTF
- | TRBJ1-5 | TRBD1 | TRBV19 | TGTGCCAGTAGTACCGACAGGGAGGGCGGCAATCAGCCCCAGCATTTT | CASSTDREGGNQPQHF
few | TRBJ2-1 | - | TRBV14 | TGTGCCAGCAGCCAACAGGGGGGGGGCAATGAGCAGTTCTTC | CASSQQGGGNEQFF
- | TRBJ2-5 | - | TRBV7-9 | TGTGCCAGCGCGGTGGGTGAGACCCAGTACTTC | CASAVGETQYF
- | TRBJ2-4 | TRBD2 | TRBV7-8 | TGTGCCAGCAGCTTAGCGGCGAGGGGACTAGCGGGAGGGCCGGCCAAAAACATTCAGTACTTC | CASSLAARGLAGGPAKNIQYF
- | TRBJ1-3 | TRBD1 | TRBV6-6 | TGTGCCAGCAGTAGATTCTCCCGGACAGGGGGAGCTGGAAACACCATATATTTT | CASSRFSRTGGAGNTIYF
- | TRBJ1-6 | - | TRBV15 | TGTGCCACCAGCAGATCGCTCAACCTGGACATTTCCAATTCACCCCTCCACTTT | CATSRSLNLDISNSPLHF
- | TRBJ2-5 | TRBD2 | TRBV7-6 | TGTGCCAGCAGCATATCCGGGACTAGCGGCCAAGAGACCCAGTACTTC | CASSISGTSGQETQYF
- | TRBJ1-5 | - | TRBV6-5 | TGTGCCAGCAGTTCAGACAGTTTTAATCAGCCCCAGCATTTT | CASSSDSFNQPQHF
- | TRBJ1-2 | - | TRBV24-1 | TGTGCCACCAGTGATAGGGCAGCTGGAGGCTACACCTTC | CATSDRAAGGYTF
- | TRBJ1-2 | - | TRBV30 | TGTGCCTGGAGTGTAATCGGGGGGAGCGGCTACACCTTC | CAWSVIGGSGYTF
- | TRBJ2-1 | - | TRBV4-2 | TGTGCCAGCAGCCAAGATTACGGAGACAATGAGCAGTTCTTC | CASSQDYGDNEQFF
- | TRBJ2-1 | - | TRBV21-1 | TGTGCCAGCAGCAAAGAGGCTCCTGGTAATCACTACAATGAGCAGTTCTTC | CASSKEAPGNHYNEQFF
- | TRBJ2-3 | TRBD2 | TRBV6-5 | TGTGCCAGCAGACTAGCGGGGGGGTGGGATACGCAGTATTTT | CASRLAGGWDTQYF
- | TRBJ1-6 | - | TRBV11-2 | TGTGCCAGCAGCCCTGAGGGGGGAGTTAATTCACCCCTCCACTTT | CASSPEGGVNSPLHF
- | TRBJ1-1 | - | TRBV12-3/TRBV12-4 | TGTGCCAGCACCCCCTTAATAGGGATTGAAGCTTTCTTT | CASTPLIGIEAFF
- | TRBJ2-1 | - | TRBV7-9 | TGTGCCAGCAGCCGCGTACAGGGCGGGTGGAGCAATGAGCAGTTCTTC | CASSRVQGGWSNEQFF
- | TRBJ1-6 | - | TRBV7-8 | TGTGCCAGCAGCCCCAATACGAGCTCCTATAATTCACCCCTCCACTTT | CASSPNTSSYNSPLHF
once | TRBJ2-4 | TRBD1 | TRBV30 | TGTGCCTGGGGGACAGGGGGGGTAACCAAAAACATTCAGTACTTC | CAWGTGGVTKNIQYF